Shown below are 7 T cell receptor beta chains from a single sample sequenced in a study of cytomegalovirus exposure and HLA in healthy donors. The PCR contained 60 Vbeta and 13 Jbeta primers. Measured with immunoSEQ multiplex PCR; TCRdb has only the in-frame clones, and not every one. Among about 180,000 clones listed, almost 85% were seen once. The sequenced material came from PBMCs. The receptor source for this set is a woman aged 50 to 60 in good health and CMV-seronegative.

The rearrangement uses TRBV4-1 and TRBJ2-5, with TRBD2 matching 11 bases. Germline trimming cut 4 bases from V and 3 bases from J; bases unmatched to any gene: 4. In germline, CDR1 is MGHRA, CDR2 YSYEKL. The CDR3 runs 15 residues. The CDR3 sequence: CASSRKLAGEETQYF. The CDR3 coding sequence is TGCGCCAGCAGCCGGAAACTAGCGGGAGAAGAGACCCAGTACTTC.

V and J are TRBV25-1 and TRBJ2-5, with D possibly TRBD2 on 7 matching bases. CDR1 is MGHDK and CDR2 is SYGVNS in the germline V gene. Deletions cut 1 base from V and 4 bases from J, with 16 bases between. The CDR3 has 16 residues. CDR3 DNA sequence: TGTGCCAGCAGTGAATCGGGTTTGGGGGGGGCAGAGACCCAGTACTTC. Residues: CASSESGLGGAETQYF.

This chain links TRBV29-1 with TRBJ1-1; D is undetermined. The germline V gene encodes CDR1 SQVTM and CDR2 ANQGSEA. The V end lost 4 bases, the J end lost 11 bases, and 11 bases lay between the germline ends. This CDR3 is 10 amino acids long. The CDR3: CSVVLRVAFF. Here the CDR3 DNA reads TGCAGCGTTGTTTTGCGCGTCGCTTTCTTT.

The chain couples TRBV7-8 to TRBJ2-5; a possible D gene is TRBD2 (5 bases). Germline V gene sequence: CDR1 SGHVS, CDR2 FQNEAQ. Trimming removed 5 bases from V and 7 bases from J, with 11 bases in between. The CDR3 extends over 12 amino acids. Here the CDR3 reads CASSVPRGTQYF. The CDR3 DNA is TGTGCCAGCAGCGTCCCCCGGGGGACCCAGTACTTC.

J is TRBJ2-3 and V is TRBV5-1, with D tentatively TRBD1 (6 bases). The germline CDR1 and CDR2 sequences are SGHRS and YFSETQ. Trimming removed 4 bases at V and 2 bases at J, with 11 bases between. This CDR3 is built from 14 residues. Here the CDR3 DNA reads TGCGCCAGCAGCCAGGGGAGTTTCACAGATACGCAGTATTTT. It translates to CASSQGSFTDTQYF.

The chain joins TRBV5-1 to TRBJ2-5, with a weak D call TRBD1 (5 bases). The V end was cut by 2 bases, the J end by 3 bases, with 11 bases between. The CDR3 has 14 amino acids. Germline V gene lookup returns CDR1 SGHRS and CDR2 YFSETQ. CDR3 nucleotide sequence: TGCGCCAGCAGCTTCAGGGCGTCTAAAGAGACCCAGTACTTC. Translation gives CASSFRASKETQYF.

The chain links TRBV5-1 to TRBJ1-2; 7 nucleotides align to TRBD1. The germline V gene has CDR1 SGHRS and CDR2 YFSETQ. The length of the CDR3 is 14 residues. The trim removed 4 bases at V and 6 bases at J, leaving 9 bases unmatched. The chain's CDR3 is CASSPTTGSDGYTF. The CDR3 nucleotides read TGCGCCAGCAGCCCGACGACAGGGAGCGATGGCTACACCTTC.